This section outlines one T cell receptor beta chain sequence together with its context. Its cognate antigen is unknown. Measured with immunoSEQ multiplex PCR; TCRdb has only the in-frame clones, and not every one. The sample gives more than 1.2 million clones, approximately 98.5% of which show up once; approximately 0.38% is in the top ten. This CDR3 comprises 18 residues. The V gene's germline CDR1 is SGHRS and CDR2 YFSETQ. The ends lost 5 bases at V and 0 bases at J; junction bases unmatched: 7. These data are taken from a study of shared clonotypes between healthy human individuals. The donor cohort consisted entirely of Caucasian adults residing in Nashville, Tennessee. Study-wide findings and caveats: Sampling used blood alone; tissue repertoires probably differ. Non-shared clonotypes were found to have lower generation probabilities than the clonotypes that were shared by all four of the sorted-subset donors. Naive subsets generally exceeded memory subsets in estimated richness.

This clonotype was sampled from a man aged 25-45 years in good health. The J gene is TRBJ2-1, the V gene TRBV5-1, with 14 bases fitting TRBD2. Sequences were obtained from naive CD4+ T cells sorted from blood. Subset reported: CD45RA+ positively selected. CDR3 loop: CASRAGLAGGGSYNEQFF. As DNA, the CDR3 is TGCGCCAGCAGGGCAGGACTAGCGGGAGGAGGCTCCTACAATGAGCAGTTCTTC. Variable domain in full (rest from reference TRBV5-1 and TRBJ2-1): KAGVTQTPRYLIKTRGQQVTLSCSPISGHRSVSWYQQTPGQGLQFLFEYFSETQRNKGNFPGRFSGRQFSNSRSEMNVSTLELGDSALYLCASRAGLAGGGSYNEQFFGPGTRLTVL.